The subject of this entry is one T cell receptor (beta chain). Sequenced by immunoSEQ multiplex PCR; TCRdb stores in-frame clones only, minus some. This sample has some 130,000 clones, with about 86% found just once. V gave up 3 bases and J gave up 0 bases, with 6 bases separating them. Looked up from germline, CDR1 is WNHNN and CDR2 is SYGVQD (reference sequence). This CDR3 has 13 residues. The data were taken from a study of blood T cell repertoires in COVID-19. The source is a woman aged 50 to 65 who had recovered from COVID-19. The chain links TRBV10-1 to TRBJ2-7; D is unresolved. The source material was PBMCs or T cells enriched from blood (not recorded which). In DNA, the CDR3 is TGCGCCAGCAGTGACCCAGACTCCTACGAGCAGTACTTC. It encodes CASSDPDSYEQYF.